This T cell receptor beta chain was observed in a study of T cell repertoires in cytomegalovirus infection. Study details: It was recently identified HLA-C-restricted and well-studied HLA-B-restricted CMV epitopes that the study used. Shared public TCR beta signatures pointed to both CMV infection and a matching HLA type.

The trim removed 5 bases at V and 7 bases at J, leaving 9 bases unmatched. Germline V gives CDR1 MNHEY, CDR2 SVGAGI. The CDR3 is 15 residues long. TCRdb ran MiXCR on the reads and lists one entry per CDR3 protein. The sample contains some 480,000 distinct CDR3 sequences, around 30% of which appear only once. This clonotype has only a few counts. Antigen unknown. The receptor was isolated from a human donor in good health (CMV status not recorded). Some clones in this sample may be carry-over from other donors' samples. The input for sequencing was cultured PBMCs, taken from culture after CMV antigen stimulation. This rearrangement joins TRBV6-5 to TRBJ2-7, with TRBD1 identical over 12 bases. The CDR3 protein is CASSDRDRGLLEQYF. The DNA of the CDR3 is TGTGCCAGCAGTGACCGGGACAGGGGGCTTTTAGAGCAGTACTTC.